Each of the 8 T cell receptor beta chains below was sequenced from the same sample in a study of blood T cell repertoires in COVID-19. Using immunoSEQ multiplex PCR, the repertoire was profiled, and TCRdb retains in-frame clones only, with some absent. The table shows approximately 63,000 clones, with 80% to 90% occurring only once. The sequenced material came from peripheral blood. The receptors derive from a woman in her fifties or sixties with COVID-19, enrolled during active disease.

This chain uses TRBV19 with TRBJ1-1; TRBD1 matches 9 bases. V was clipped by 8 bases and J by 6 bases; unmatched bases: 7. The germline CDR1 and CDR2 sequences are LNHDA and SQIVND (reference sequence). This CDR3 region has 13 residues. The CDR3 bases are TGTGCCAGTGAGCAGACAGGGGGATCTGAAGCTTTCTTT. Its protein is CASEQTGGSEAFF.

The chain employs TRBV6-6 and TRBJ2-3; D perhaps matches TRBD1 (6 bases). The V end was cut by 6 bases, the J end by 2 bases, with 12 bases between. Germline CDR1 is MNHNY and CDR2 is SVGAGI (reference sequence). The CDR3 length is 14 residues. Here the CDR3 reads CASRPGQLTDTQYF. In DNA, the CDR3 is TGTGCCAGCAGACCCGGACAGCTCACAGATACGCAGTATTTT.

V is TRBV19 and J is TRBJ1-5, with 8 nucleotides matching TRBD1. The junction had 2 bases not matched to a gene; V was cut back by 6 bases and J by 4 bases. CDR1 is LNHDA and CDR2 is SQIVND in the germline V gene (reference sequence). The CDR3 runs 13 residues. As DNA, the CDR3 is TGTGCCAGTAGGACAGGGGAGAATCAGCCCCAGCATTTT. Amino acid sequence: CASRTGENQPQHF.

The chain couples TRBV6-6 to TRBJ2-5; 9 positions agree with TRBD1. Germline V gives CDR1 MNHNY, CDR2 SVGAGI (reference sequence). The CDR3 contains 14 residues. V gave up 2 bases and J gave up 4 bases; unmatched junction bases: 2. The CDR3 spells CASSYGTGRETQYF. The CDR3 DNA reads TGTGCCAGCAGTTACGGGACAGGGAGAGAGACCCAGTACTTC.

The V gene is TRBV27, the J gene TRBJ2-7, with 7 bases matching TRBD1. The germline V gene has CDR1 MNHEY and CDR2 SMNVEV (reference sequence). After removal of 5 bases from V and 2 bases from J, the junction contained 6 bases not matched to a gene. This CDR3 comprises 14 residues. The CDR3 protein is CASSPQGPTYEQYF. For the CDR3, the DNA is TGTGCCAGCAGTCCACAGGGGCCGACCTACGAGCAGTACTTC.

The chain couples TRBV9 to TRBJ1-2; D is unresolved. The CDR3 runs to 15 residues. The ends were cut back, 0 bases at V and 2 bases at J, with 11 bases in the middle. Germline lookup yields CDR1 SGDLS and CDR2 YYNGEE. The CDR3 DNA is TGTGCCAGCAGCGTAGACCCTACAGTGAACTATGGCTACACCTTC. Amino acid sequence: CASSVDPTVNYGYTF.

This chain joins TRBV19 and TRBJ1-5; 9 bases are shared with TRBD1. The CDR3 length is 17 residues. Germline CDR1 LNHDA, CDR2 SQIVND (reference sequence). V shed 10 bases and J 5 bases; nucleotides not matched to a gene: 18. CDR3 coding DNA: TGTGCCATCTCTAAGGGACAGGGTCCTCTTTTAGATCAGCCCCAGCATTTT. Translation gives CAISKGQGPLLDQPQHF.

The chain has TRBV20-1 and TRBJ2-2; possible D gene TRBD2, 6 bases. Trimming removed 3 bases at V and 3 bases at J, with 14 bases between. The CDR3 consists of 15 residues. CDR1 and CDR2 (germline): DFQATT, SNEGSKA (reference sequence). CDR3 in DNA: TGCAGTGCTAGTCCCGGGAGTCGCCACACCGGGGAGCTGTTTTTT. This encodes CSASPGSRHTGELFF.